This T cell receptor beta chain derives from a study of blood T cells in healthy people across ages. They isolated at least 6 million PBMCs from each sample. Per sample, no less than 5 micrograms of total RNA were extracted. The germline CDR1 and CDR2 sequences are MNHEY and SVGAGI. The CDR3 is 11 residues long. V lost 5 bases and J 8 bases, leaving 9 bases between the germline ends. A J-beta primer mix and a sample-barcoded 5' primer were used in a second PCR of roughly 6 to 12 cycles. Carrying 12 random nucleotides, a template-switch adaptor labeled each individual cDNA molecule. A minimum of 3 million CDR3-containing paired-end reads was obtained for each sample. TCRdb re-analysed the 5' RACE reads in MiXCR, keeping a single row per CDR3 protein. The table has hundreds of thousands of distinct CDR3 sequences, about 47% seen once.

This receptor was taken from a man aged 80 or over in good health. The sequenced sample was blood. This chain uses TRBV6-5 with TRBJ1-1, with unresolved D. For the CDR3, the DNA is TGTGCCAGCAGTGGCCAGAGAGAAGCTTTCTTT. This gives the protein CASSGQREAFF.